This is a list of T cell receptor beta chains from one sample in a study of OX40 agonist ivuxolimab in advanced cancers. Profiled with immunoSEQ multiplex PCR; TCRdb holds only in-frame clones, not every one. The sample contains about 100,000 clones, around 91% of which appear only once. This sample comprised CD4+ or CD8+ T cells sorted from blood, obtained in a trial of the OX40 agonist ivuxolimab. Every receptor here comes from an adult with an advanced solid tumor such as melanoma, head and neck, liver or kidney cancer. The CDR3 runs from the conserved cysteine through the conserved F or W. A D gene is named only where the DNA matches it firmly. For some rows the clone size is stated as once, few or many, or as a class when expanded; others skip it.

V,D,size,J,DNA,CDR3
TRBV27,.,.,TRBJ1-1,TGTGCCACCGCGTTTGGGACGGACACTGAAGCTTTCTTT,CATAFGTDTEAFF
TRBV5-4,.,.,TRBJ2-3,TGTGCCAGCAGCTGGCTGGCCACCACAGATACGCAGTATTTT,CASSWLATTDTQYF
TRBV21-1,.,.,TRBJ1-4,TGTGCCAGCAGCAAATTGAGCGTGGGGGCAACTAATGAAAAACTGTTTTTT,CASSKLSVGATNEKLFF
TRBV29-1,.,once,TRBJ2-5,TGCAGCGTTGAACCGGGAATGAGGCAAGAGACCCAGTACTTC,CSVEPGMRQETQYF
TRBV6-1,TRBD1,.,TRBJ1-1,TGTGCCAGCAGTGGGGGACAGGTCGGAATACTGAGGGCTTTCTTT,CASSGGQVGILRAFF
TRBV5-1,.,.,TRBJ1-5,TGCGCCAGCAGCTTGGGAACCCAGGGAGGGAATCAGCCCCAGCATTTT,CASSLGTQGGNQPQHF
TRBV19,TRBD2,.,TRBJ2-1,TGTGCCAGTAACCGCGGGAGTTGGGGCAATGAGCAGTTCTTC,CASNRGSWGNEQFF
TRBV6-1,.,.,TRBJ1-2,TGTGCCAGCAGTGAAGATGGAGGCAGGGAAGGCTATGGCTACACCTTC,CASSEDGGREGYGYTF
TRBV5-1,.,.,TRBJ1-2,TGCGCCAGCAGCTTGGGTCTCGGCAGCTCGTCCCATGGCTACACCTTC,CASSLGLGSSSHGYTF
TRBV14,TRBD2,.,TRBJ2-3,TGTGCCAGCAGCCTAAGCGGGGCGCGTCTGAATACGCAGTATTTT,CASSLSGARLNTQYF
TRBV6-5,TRBD2,.,TRBJ2-1,TGTGCCAGCAGTAAAACAGCGGGGCCTTACAATGAGCAGTTCTTC,CASSKTAGPYNEQFF
TRBV6-5,.,once,TRBJ1-1,TGTGCCAGCAGGTACAGGGTGAACACTGAAGCTTTCTTT,CASRYRVNTEAFF
TRBV9,.,.,TRBJ2-1,TGTGCCAGCAGCGTAGACGGGAGTAGGTACAATGAGCAGTTCTTC,CASSVDGSRYNEQFF
TRBV19,TRBD1,.,TRBJ2-5,TGTGCCAGTAGTATTACAGGGGGCTCCCAGTACTTC,CASSITGGSQYF
TRBV6-4,.,.,TRBJ1-5,TGTGCCAGCAGTGACGAGGGGCCCAATAATCAGCCCCAGCATTTT,CASSDEGPNNQPQHF
TRBV2,TRBD1,.,TRBJ1-3,TGTGCCAGCAGCCAAGGACAGGGGTATGGAAACACCATATATTTT,CASSQGQGYGNTIYF
TRBV5-4,.,.,TRBJ2-5,TGTGCCAGCAGCTTAACAGGGGGGGAAGAGACCCAGTACTTC,CASSLTGGEETQYF
TRBV5-1,TRBD2,.,TRBJ2-1,TGCGCCAGCAGCTCGGGACTAGCGGGAGGCGATGAGCAGTTCTTC,CASSSGLAGGDEQFF
TRBV19,TRBD1,.,TRBJ2-7,TGTGCCAGTAGTACCGGGACAGGGGGGTCCGAGCAGTACTTC,CASSTGTGGSEQYF
TRBV28,TRBD2,.,TRBJ2-1,TGTGCCAGCACGAGCGGGGGAGACAGCTACAATGAGCAGTTCTTC,CASTSGGDSYNEQFF
TRBV27,.,.,TRBJ1-1,TGTGCCAGCAGTTTAAGCGACACCTTGAACACTGAAGCTTTCTTT,CASSLSDTLNTEAFF
TRBV6-5,.,.,TRBJ1-2,TGTGCCAGCAGTTACTCGTCCCGGGGGCCTTTCTATGGCTACACCTTC,CASSYSSRGPFYGYTF
TRBV14,.,once,TRBJ1-1,TGTGCCAGCAGCCAAGAAGGGGCAGGGAAAACTGAAGCTTTCTTT,CASSQEGAGKTEAFF
TRBV15,.,.,TRBJ1-4,TGTGCCACCAGCAGTTTGGGGACCTACGGAAACAGGGTATATGAAAAACTGTTTTTT,CATSSLGTYGNRVYEKLFF
TRBV5-1,.,.,TRBJ2-1,TGCGCCAGCAGCTTGGATGTTGGGCCGGGGCATGGGCAGTTCTTC,CASSLDVGPGHGQFF
TRBV2,TRBD1,once,TRBJ1-2,TGTGCCAGCAGCCCGACAGGGTACTATGGCTACACCTTC,CASSPTGYYGYTF
TRBV30,.,.,TRBJ2-1,TGTGCCACAGGACAGAACAATGAGCAGTTCTTC,CATGQNNEQFF
TRBV11-3,.,.,TRBJ2-7,TGTGCCAGCAGCTTTTCTGGAGTCGGCGAGCAGTACTTC,CASSFSGVGEQYF
TRBV30,TRBD2,.,TRBJ2-3,TGTGCCTGGAATAGCGGGGGCGGTCGGAACACAGATACGCAGTATTTT,CAWNSGGGRNTDTQYF
TRBV2,.,.,TRBJ1-6,TGTGCCAGCAGCGGAGGGACAACCAGCTCCTATAATTCACCCCTCCACTTT,CASSGGTTSSYNSPLHF
TRBV30,TRBD1,.,TRBJ1-2,TGTGCCTGGACGACAGGGGGCTATTCAAGTGGCTACACCTTC,CAWTTGGYSSGYTF
TRBV11-2,.,.,TRBJ2-1,TGTGCCAGCAGCTCCGTCGATTCGGGTTATGAGCAGTTCTTC,CASSSVDSGYEQFF
TRBV15,.,.,TRBJ1-5,TGTGCCACCAGCAGCCTTCTCAGGGTCCAGCCCCAGCATTTT,CATSSLLRVQPQHF
TRBV7-2,.,.,TRBJ1-3,TGTGCCAGCAGCTGGAGCTCTGGAAACACCATATATTTT,CASSWSSGNTIYF
TRBV10-1,.,.,TRBJ2-5,TGCGCCAGCAGTTTGGCAAGGGGTTCCGAGACCCAGTACTTC,CASSLARGSETQYF
TRBV19,.,.,TRBJ2-5,TGTGCCAGTAGTCTCCGCTCAGGACTGGCACAAGAGACCCAGTACTTC,CASSLRSGLAQETQYF
TRBV30,.,.,TRBJ2-7,TGTGCCTGGAGTCAAGGTCGGTCAGGCTACGAGCAGTACTTC,CAWSQGRSGYEQYF
TRBV5-1,.,.,TRBJ1-2,TGCGCCAGCAGCTCGGGGTTTTTCTCTGGCTACACCTTC,CASSSGFFSGYTF
TRBV14,.,.,TRBJ1-1,TGTGCCAGCAGCGTTACAGGGTTTACTGAAGCTTTCTTT,CASSVTGFTEAFF
TRBV2,.,.,TRBJ1-5,TGTGCCAGCAGTGACGGGTCGGCTAGCAATCAGCCCCAGCATTTT,CASSDGSASNQPQHF
TRBV6-1,.,.,TRBJ1-1,TGTGCCAGCAGTGACCTGAGGAACACTGAAGCTTTCTTT,CASSDLRNTEAFF
TRBV29-1,.,.,TRBJ2-1,TGCAGCGCCGTGGCAAAGGGGGTACCAGGGATCTTC,CSAVAKGVPGIF
TRBV5-1,TRBD1,once,TRBJ2-2,TGCGCCAGCAGCCCGCGGACAGGGAGCGTCGGGGAGCTGTTTTTT,CASSPRTGSVGELFF
TRBV2,.,.,TRBJ2-7,TGTGCCAGCAGTGTACGTTGGGACTACGAGCAGTACTTC,CASSVRWDYEQYF
TRBV2,.,.,TRBJ1-5,TGTGCCAGCAGTGAAGGTCTCGTTAGCAATCAGCCCCAGCATTTT,CASSEGLVSNQPQHF